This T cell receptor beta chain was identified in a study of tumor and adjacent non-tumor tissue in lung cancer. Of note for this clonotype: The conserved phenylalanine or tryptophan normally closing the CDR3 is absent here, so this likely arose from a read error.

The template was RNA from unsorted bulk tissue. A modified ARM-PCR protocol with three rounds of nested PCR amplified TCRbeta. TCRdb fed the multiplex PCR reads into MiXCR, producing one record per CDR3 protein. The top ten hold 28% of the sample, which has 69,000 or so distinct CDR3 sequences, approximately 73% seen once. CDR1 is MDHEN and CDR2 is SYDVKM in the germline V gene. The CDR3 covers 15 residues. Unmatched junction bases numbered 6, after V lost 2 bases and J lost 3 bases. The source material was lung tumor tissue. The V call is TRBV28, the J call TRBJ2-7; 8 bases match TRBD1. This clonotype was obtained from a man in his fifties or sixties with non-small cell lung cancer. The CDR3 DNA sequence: TGTGCCAGCAGTTTAGCTGGACAGGGAGACTACGAGCAGTACTAC. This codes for CASSLAGQGDYEQYY.